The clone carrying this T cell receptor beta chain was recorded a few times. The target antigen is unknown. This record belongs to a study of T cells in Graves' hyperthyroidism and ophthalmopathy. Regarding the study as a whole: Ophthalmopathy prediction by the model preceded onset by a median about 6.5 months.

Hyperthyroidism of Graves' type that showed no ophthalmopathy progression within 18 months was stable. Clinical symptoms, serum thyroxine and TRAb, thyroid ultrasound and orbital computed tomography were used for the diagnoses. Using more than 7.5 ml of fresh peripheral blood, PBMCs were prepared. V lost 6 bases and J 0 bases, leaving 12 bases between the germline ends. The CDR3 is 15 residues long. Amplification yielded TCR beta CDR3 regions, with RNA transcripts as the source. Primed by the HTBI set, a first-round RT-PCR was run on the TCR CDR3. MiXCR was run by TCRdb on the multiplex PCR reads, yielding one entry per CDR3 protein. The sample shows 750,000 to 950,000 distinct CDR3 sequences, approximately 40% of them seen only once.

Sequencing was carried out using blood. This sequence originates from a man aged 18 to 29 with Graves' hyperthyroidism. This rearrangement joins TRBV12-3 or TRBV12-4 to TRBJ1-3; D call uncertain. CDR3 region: CASRSNWGSGNTIYF. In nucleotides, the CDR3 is TGTGCCAGCAGAAGTAACTGGGGCTCTGGAAACACCATATATTTT.